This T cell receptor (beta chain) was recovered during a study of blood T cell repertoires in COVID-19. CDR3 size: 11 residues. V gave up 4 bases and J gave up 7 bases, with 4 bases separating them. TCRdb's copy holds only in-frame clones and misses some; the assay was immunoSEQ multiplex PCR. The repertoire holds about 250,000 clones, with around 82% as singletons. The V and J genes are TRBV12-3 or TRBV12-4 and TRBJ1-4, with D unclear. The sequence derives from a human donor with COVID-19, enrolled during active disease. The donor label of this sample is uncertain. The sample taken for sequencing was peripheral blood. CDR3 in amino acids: CASSSGEKLFF. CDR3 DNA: TGTGCCAGCAGTTCAGGTGAAAAACTGTTTTTT.